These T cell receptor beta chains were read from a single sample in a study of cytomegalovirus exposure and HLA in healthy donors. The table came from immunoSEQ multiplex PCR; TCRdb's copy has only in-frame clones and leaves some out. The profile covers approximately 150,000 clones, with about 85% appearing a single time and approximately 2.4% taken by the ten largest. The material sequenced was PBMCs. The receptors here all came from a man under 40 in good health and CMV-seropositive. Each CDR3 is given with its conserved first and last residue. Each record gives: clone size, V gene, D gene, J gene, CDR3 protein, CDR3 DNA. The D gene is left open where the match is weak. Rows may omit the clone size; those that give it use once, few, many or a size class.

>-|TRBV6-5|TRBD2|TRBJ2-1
CASSYRRGGDNEQFF
TGTGCCAGCAGTTACAGGCGGGGGGGAGACAATGAGCAGTTCTTC
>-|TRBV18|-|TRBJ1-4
CASSPNRTPNEKLFF
TGTGCCAGCTCACCGAACAGGACGCCTAATGAAAAACTGTTTTTT
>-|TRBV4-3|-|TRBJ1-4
CASRGLIGEKLFF
TGCGCCAGCCGGGGTCTTATCGGTGAAAAACTGTTTTTT
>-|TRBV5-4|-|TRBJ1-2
CASSLATGWDYGYTF
TGTGCCAGCAGCTTGGCGACAGGATGGGACTATGGCTACACCTTC
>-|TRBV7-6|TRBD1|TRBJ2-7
CASSLGTGVAYEQYF
TGTGCCAGCAGCTTAGGTACAGGGGTGGCCTACGAGCAGTACTTC
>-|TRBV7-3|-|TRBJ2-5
CASSPPGQETQYF
TGTGCCAGCAGCCCCCCCGGGCAAGAGACCCAGTACTTC
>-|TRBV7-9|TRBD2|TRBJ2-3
CASSLDPAGGHQGSNTQYF
TGTGCCAGCAGCTTGGATCCAGCGGGGGGGCATCAAGGATCAAATACGCAGTATTTT
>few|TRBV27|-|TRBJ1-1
CASSLFRGGTEAFF
TGTGCCAGCAGTTTGTTCAGGGGAGGGACTGAAGCTTTCTTT
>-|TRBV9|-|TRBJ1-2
CASSVGTHNYGYTF
TGTGCCAGCAGCGTAGGAACACACAACTATGGCTACACCTTC
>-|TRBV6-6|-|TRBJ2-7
CASSSDDYSYEQYF
TGTGCCAGCAGTTCCGACGACTATTCCTACGAGCAGTACTTC
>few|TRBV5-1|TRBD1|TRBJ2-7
CASSLGTATYEQYF
TGCGCCAGCAGCCTGGGGACAGCGACCTACGAGCAGTACTTC
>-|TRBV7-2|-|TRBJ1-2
CASSLDQGYYGYTF
TGTGCCAGCAGCTTGGATCAGGGGTACTATGGCTACACCTTC
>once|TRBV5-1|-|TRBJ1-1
CASSLGRVNTEAFF
TGCGCCAGCAGCTTGGGCAGGGTAAACACTGAAGCTTTCTTT
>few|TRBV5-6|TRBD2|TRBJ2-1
CASSRLARPYNEQFF
TGTGCCAGCAGCCGACTAGCTAGACCCTACAATGAGCAGTTCTTC
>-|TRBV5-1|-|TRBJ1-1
CASSLVERNTEAFF
TGCGCCAGCAGCTTGGTTGAGAGAAACACTGAAGCTTTCTTT
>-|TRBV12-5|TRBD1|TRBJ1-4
CASGLVVTGAEKLFF
TGTGCTAGTGGTTTGGTAGTAACAGGGGCCGAAAAACTGTTTTTT
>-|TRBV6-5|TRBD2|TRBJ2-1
CASSSLGRGSYNEQFF
TGTGCCAGCAGTTCACTGGGGCGGGGGTCCTACAATGAGCAGTTCTTC
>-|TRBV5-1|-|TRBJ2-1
CASSSGDKYNEQFF
TGCGCCAGCAGCTCCGGGGACAAATACAATGAGCAGTTCTTC